The 31 T cell receptor beta chains below come from one sample, sequenced in a study of T cells in Graves' hyperthyroidism and ophthalmopathy. Amplified TCR beta CDR3 regions derived from RNA transcripts. An initial round of RT-PCR targeting the TCR CDR3 relied on the HTBI primer set. TCRdb processed the multiplex PCR reads anew with MiXCR; each CDR3 protein has one entry. Seen here are around 450,000 distinct CDR3 sequences, about 15% observed once, and the top ten hold approximately 8%. Sequencing was performed on blood. These receptors were collected from a woman between 18 and 29 years old with Graves' hyperthyroidism.

This clonotype was seen a few times. The junction shows a germline mismatch at one end, possibly a read error. V and J are TRBV27 and TRBJ1-6; possibly TRBD1 for D (5 bases). The CDR3 is 14 amino acids. Germline assignment: CDR1 MNHEY and CDR2 SMNVEV (reference sequence). CDR3 sequence reads: CASTRTNGDSPLYF. Written as DNA, the CDR3 is TGTGCCAGCACCCGGACAAATGGGGATTCACCCCTCTACTTT.

This clonotype has a count of ten or more. Here the CDR3 reads CASSPPHRSNYGYTF. CDR3 in DNA: TGTGCCAGCAGTCCACCGCACAGGAGTAACTATGGCTACACCTTC. The rearrangement links TRBV12-3 or TRBV12-4 to TRBJ1-2; the D gene is possibly TRBD1 (5 bases). The CDR3 sequence is 15 residues long. Trimming stripped 5 bases from V and 1 base from J, with 14 bases between.

The rearrangement joins TRBV12-3 or TRBV12-4 to TRBJ1-5; 9 bases are shared with TRBD1. This CDR3 has 14 amino acids. V lost 6 bases, J lost 7 bases, and 7 bases stayed unmatched. CDR3 in amino acids: CASSPDRGMQPQHF. In DNA form, the CDR3 reads TGTGCCAGCAGCCCGGACAGGGGCATGCAGCCCCAGCATTTT.

In its sample, this clonotype was seen many times. The gene calls are TRBV11-2 and TRBJ1-3, with a weak D call TRBD1 (6 bases). CDR3 length: 16 amino acids. Germline V gives CDR1 SGHAT, CDR2 FQNNGV. Trimming pared 1 base from V and 0 bases from J, leaving 10 bases between. DNA of the CDR3: TGTGCCAGCAGCTTAGGGGACATCTCCTCTGGAAACACCATATATTTT. Translating gives CASSLGDISSGNTIYF.

This clonotype was recorded at least ten times. The chain combines TRBV28 with TRBJ2-7; 8 positions agree with TRBD1. After removal of 6 bases from V and 5 bases from J, the junction contained 21 bases not matched to a gene. The CDR3 is 18 amino acids. Per germline, CDR1 MDHEN and CDR2 SYDVKM. CDR3 sequence reads: CASREPGQVSGSSNEQYF. CDR3 coding DNA: TGTGCCAGCAGGGAACCGGGACAGGTTTCGGGTAGTAGCAACGAGCAGTACTTC.

This chain connects TRBV11-2 to TRBJ2-7, with unresolved D. The germline V gene has CDR1 SGHAT and CDR2 FQNNGV. The CDR3 length is 18 residues. The germline V and J ends were trimmed by 5 bases and 2 bases, with 25 bases remaining between them. Here the CDR3 reads CASSPLVVVPPAPYEQYF. For the CDR3, the DNA is TGTGCCAGCAGCCCTCTGGTTGTGGTCCCTCCGGCCCCCTACGAGCAGTACTTC.

This clonotype occurred many times. The gene calls are TRBV5-6 and TRBJ2-5; tentatively, D is TRBD2 (6 bases). V was shortened by 2 bases and J by 3 bases, with 8 bases between the two germline ends. The germline V gene has CDR1 SGHDT and CDR2 YYEEEE. CDR3 length: 13 amino acids. CDR3: CASSFRLEETQYF. CDR3 nucleotides: TGTGCCAGCAGCTTCCGACTAGAAGAGACCCAGTACTTC.

At least ten counts were recorded for this clonotype. This chain uses TRBV6-1 with TRBJ2-3, with D perhaps being TRBD1 or TRBD2 (6 bases each). Between the trimmed V and J ends, which lost 4 bases and 2 bases, there was a span of 13 bases. The CDR3 runs 15 residues. Germline V gene lookup returns CDR1 MNHNS and CDR2 SASEGT. CDR3 protein: CASSVLGGSTDTQYF. The CDR3 coding sequence is TGTGCCAGCAGTGTGTTAGGGGGGTCCACAGATACGCAGTATTTT.

This clonotype was observed at least ten times. J is TRBJ1-1 and V is TRBV2, with TRBD1 matching 8 bases. V shed 8 bases, J shed 4 bases, and the junction held 6 bases outside the gene matches. This CDR3 is 13 amino acids long. Germline V gene lookup returns CDR1 SNHLY and CDR2 FYNNEI. As DNA, the CDR3 is TGTGCCAGCTCCGAGGACAGGGCCACTGAAGCTTTCTTT. This translates into CASSEDRATEAFF.

For this clonotype: A read error may explain this, as a much larger clone is one base away. The rearrangement uses TRBV20-1 and TRBJ1-6; TRBD1 is a possible D gene (6 bases). The germline CDR1 and CDR2 sequences are DFQATT and SNEGSKA (reference sequence). This CDR3 has 13 amino acids. Trimming left V 6 bases short and J 5 bases short, with 11 bases between. The DNA of the CDR3 is TGCAGTGCCCGGACAGTCCATAATTCACCCCTCCACTTT. The encoded protein is CSARTVHNSPLHF.

This clonotype was seen repeatedly, ten times or more. The DNA for the CDR3 is TGCGCCAGCAGTGAGTCGGTGAGGGTGGCTGAAGCTTTCTTT. It specifies CASSESVRVAEAFF. The chain combines TRBV10-1 with TRBJ1-1; no clear D gene. The germline gives CDR1 WNHNN, CDR2 SYGVQD (reference sequence). The CDR3 contains 14 residues. Trimming left V 0 bases short and J 6 bases short, with 11 bases between.

The genes are TRBV7-2 and TRBJ2-3, with D unresolved. This CDR3 has 15 residues. The V and J ends lost 4 bases and 2 bases respectively, with 13 bases between them. Looked up from germline, CDR1 is SGHTA and CDR2 is FQGNSA. This CDR3 is CASSSRLGTTDTQYF. CDR3 coding DNA: TGTGCCAGCAGCTCCCGTCTGGGAACCACAGATACGCAGTATTTT.

Many counts were recorded for this clonotype. The rearrangement uses TRBV2 and TRBJ2-3; 7 bases line up with TRBD2. The V gene's germline CDR1 is SNHLY and CDR2 FYNNEI. Trimming at V came to 5 bases and at J to 3 bases, leaving 8 bases not matched to a gene. The length of the CDR3 is 15 residues. The chain's CDR3 is CASSPRSGVTDTQYF. CDR3 sequence (DNA): TGTGCCAGCAGTCCTCGAAGCGGGGTAACAGATACGCAGTATTTT.

As concerns this clonotype: Being one base from a much bigger clone, this may be a read error. This chain joins TRBV28 and TRBJ2-4, with 8 bases that match TRBD1. V trimming: 0 bases; J trimming: 12 bases; junction bases outside the gene matches: 10. The CDR3 length is 15 residues. Germline V CDR1 and CDR2: MDHEN, SYDVKM. CDR3 region: CASSLWSGQGITQYF. The CDR3 nucleotides read TGTGCCAGCAGTTTATGGAGTGGACAGGGTATCACTCAGTACTTC.

The V and J genes are TRBV6-5 and TRBJ2-7; TRBD1 might be the D (6 bases). CDR1 is MNHEY and CDR2 is SVGAGI in the germline V gene. The CDR3 contains 15 residues. Trimming cost V 0 bases and J 2 bases, with 11 bases left between them. CDR3 sequence (DNA): TGTGCCAGCAGTTACTCGAAAGGGGGACCCTACGAGCAGTACTTC. This translates into CASSYSKGGPYEQYF.

Worth noting for this clonotype: Since a much larger clone is just one base distant, this may be a read error. The conserved phenylalanine or tryptophan normally closing the CDR3 is absent here, so this likely arose from a read error. The rearrangement uses TRBV11-3 and TRBJ1-2, with 12 bases that match TRBD1. J lost 0 bases, V lost 5 bases, and 7 bases had no gene match. Germline CDR1 reads SGHNT; CDR2 reads YENEEA. The CDR3 loop spans 17 amino acids. Here the CDR3 DNA reads TGTGCCAGCAGCCCGGGGACAGGGGGCCGGCCTAACTATGGCTACACCTCC. Translated: CASSPGTGGRPNYGYTS.

This clonotype was recorded at least ten times. V gene TRBV18 combines with J gene TRBJ2-1; 7 bases align to TRBD1. Germline V gives CDR1 KGHSH, CDR2 LQKENI. This CDR3 has 16 residues. The V and J ends lost 1 base and 6 bases, in that order; junction bases with no gene match: 9. The CDR3 DNA follows: TGTGCCAGCTCACCACGGACAGGCCAAGGAGGCAATGAGCAGTTCTTC. As protein: CASSPRTGQGGNEQFF.

This clonotype was observed at least ten times. V is TRBV20-1 and J is TRBJ2-7, with D possibly being TRBD1 (5 bases). Germline V gene lookup returns CDR1 DFQATT and CDR2 SNEGSKA (reference sequence). Trimming removed 7 bases from V and 1 base from J, with 11 bases in between. The CDR3 is made up of 12 amino acids. In nucleotides, the CDR3 is TGCAGTGGGCAGGGTCCGTCCTACGAGCAGTACTTC. Translating it yields CSGQGPSYEQYF.

The sample holds many counts of this clonotype. The chain combines TRBV29-1 with TRBJ1-1; 10 bases align to TRBD1. Trimming cost V 5 bases and J 0 bases; bases outside gene matches: 12. This CDR3 contains 17 residues. Germline-derived CDR1 and CDR2 are SQVTM and ANQGSEA. CDR3 nucleotides: TGCAGCGTTCTACCTGCGGACAGGGGGAGGCTGAACACTGAAGCTTTCTTT. It translates to CSVLPADRGRLNTEAFF.

This clonotype was counted at least ten times. This chain joins TRBV20-1 and TRBJ2-7, with D possibly being TRBD2 (6 bases). CDR1 is DFQATT and CDR2 is SNEGSKA in the germline V gene (reference sequence). Trimming removed 2 bases from V and 6 bases from J, with 17 bases in between. The CDR3 totals 14 residues. CDR3 bases: TGCAGTGCTAGACGGGGGACTGGCGGGGTCGAGCAGTACTTC. Protein: CSARRGTGGVEQYF.

There are many counts of this clonotype. The V gene is TRBV4-2, the J gene TRBJ2-1; 9 bases are a match to TRBD2. CDR3 size: 16 residues. V lost 0 bases, J lost 4 bases, and 4 bases stayed unmatched. Looked up from germline, CDR1 is LGHNA and CDR2 is YNFKEQ. As DNA, the CDR3 is TGTGCCAGCAGCCAAGATAGTAGCGGGGGTTACAATGAGCAGTTCTTC. Translating it yields CASSQDSSGGYNEQFF.

This clonotype was detected many times. The chain is built from TRBV12-3 or TRBV12-4 and TRBJ1-5; D call uncertain. V was pared by 6 bases and J by 4 bases, with 13 bases between. The CDR3 covers 14 residues. In nucleotides, the CDR3 is TGTGCCAGCAGCCCGTTCGGCAGTAATCAGCCCCAGCATTTT. As protein: CASSPFGSNQPQHF.

This clonotype came up many times. CDR3 in DNA: TGTGCCAGCAGCTTAACAGGGGGAACCTACAATGAGCAGTTCTTC. It yields the protein CASSLTGGTYNEQFF. The chain employs TRBV7-3 and TRBJ2-1; D possibly corresponds to TRBD1 (6 bases). Germline-derived CDR1 and CDR2 are SGHTA and FQGTGA. Trimming shortened V by 0 bases and J by 2 bases, and 8 bases separated the two germline ends. This CDR3 region has 15 residues.

As for this clonotype: Germline is not matched at one junction end, which may reflect a read error. The chain combines TRBV6-2 or TRBV6-3 with TRBJ2-3; D gene uncertain. In germline, CDR1 is MNHEY, CDR2 SVGEGT. The CDR3 contains 17 residues. CDR3 residues: CASCYSGGLENTDTQYF. The DNA for the CDR3 is TGTGCCAGCTGTTACTCGGGCGGCCTAGAAAACACAGATACGCAGTATTTT.

This clonotype was detected many times. J is TRBJ1-2 and V is TRBV11-2; 9 nucleotides align to TRBD1. Unmatched junction bases numbered 2, after V lost 5 bases and J lost 4 bases. Germline lookup yields CDR1 SGHAT and CDR2 FQNNGV. The CDR3 sequence is 13 residues long. This CDR3 reads CASSPDRGYGYTF. Here the CDR3 DNA reads TGTGCCAGCAGCCCGGACAGGGGCTATGGCTACACCTTC.

V and J are TRBV9 and TRBJ2-3; D is ambiguous. The CDR3 totals 14 residues. V was trimmed by 4 bases and J by 2 bases, leaving 11 bases between them. Germline-derived CDR1 and CDR2 are SGDLS and YYNGEE. The CDR3 region has the DNA TGTGCCAGCAGCCCCAGCAGGAACACAGATACGCAGTATTTT. Protein: CASSPSRNTDTQYF.

This clonotype has a count of ten or more. The chain joins TRBV6-5 to TRBJ1-1; D gene ambiguous. Germline V gene sequence: CDR1 MNHEY, CDR2 SVGAGI. CDR3 length equals 15 residues. Trimming took 0 bases from V and 4 from J, leaving 12 bases between them. Here the CDR3 reads CASSYSEGFGTEAFF. The DNA of the CDR3 is TGTGCCAGCAGTTACTCAGAGGGTTTTGGCACTGAAGCTTTCTTT.

This clonotype came up many times. The chain is built from TRBV10-3 and TRBJ2-3, with D possibly matching TRBD2 (6 bases). Germline V gene sequence: CDR1 ENHRY, CDR2 SYGVKD. The CDR3 runs 12 residues. Trimming took off 8 bases at V and 1 base at J, with 7 bases between the two ends. CDR3 nucleotide sequence: TGTGCCATCGCTAGCGGCACAGATACGCAGTATTTT. Its protein product is CAIASGTDTQYF.

The chain carries TRBV20-1 and TRBJ2-5, with 8 bases lining up with TRBD2. CDR1 and CDR2 from the germline V gene are DFQATT and SNEGSKA (reference sequence). With V trimmed by 1 base and J by 1 base, 8 bases remained unmatched. The CDR3 sequence is 16 residues long. This CDR3 reads CSARVLLAGSQETQYF. The CDR3, as DNA: TGCAGTGCTAGAGTGCTCCTAGCGGGTAGCCAAGAGACCCAGTACTTC.

This clonotype was counted a few times. The chain couples TRBV27 to TRBJ2-7; D is perhaps TRBD1 (6 bases). V lost 8 bases and J 7 bases, leaving 15 bases between the germline ends. The CDR3 covers 12 residues. Germline V lookup: CDR1 MNHEY, CDR2 SMNVEV (reference sequence). Here the CDR3 DNA reads TGTGCCAGCTCCCTGTGGGGGCGAGAGCAGTACTTC. It is translated as CASSLWGREQYF.

This chain links TRBV19 with TRBJ1-5; D might be TRBD1 (6 bases). CDR1 and CDR2 from the germline V gene are LNHDA and SQIVND (reference sequence). V was trimmed by 7 bases and J by 7 bases, leaving 26 bases between them. The CDR3 totals 17 residues. The CDR3 here is CASTTLRGRRRGQPQHF. DNA for the CDR3: TGTGCCAGTACCACTCTACGGGGTCGACGGAGGGGGCAGCCCCAGCATTTT.